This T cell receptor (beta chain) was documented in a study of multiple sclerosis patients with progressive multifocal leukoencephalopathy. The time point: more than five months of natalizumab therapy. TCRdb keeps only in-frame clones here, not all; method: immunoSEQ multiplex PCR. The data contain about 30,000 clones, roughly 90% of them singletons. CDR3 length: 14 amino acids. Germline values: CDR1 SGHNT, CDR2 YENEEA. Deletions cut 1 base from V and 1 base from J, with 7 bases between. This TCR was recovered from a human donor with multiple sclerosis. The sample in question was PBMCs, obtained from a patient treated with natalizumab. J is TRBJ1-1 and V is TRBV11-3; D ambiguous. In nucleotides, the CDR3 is TGTGCCAGCAGCTTAGGAGGCGGGAACACTGAAGCTTTCTTT. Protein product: CASSLGGGNTEAFF.